This T cell receptor (beta chain) emerged from a study of cytomegalovirus exposure and HLA in healthy donors. General study findings and limits: The sole available immune exposure information was CMV serostatus.

With regard to this clone: The antigen is undetermined.

In the PCR, 60 Vbeta and 13 Jbeta primers were used. Produced via immunoSEQ multiplex PCR; TCRdb's table is partial and in-frame only. This table holds more than 150,000 clones, approximately 78% found once. The origin of this receptor is a young woman in good health and CMV-seronegative. Sequenced: PBMCs.

The chain's CDR3 is CASSPDAGTKNIQYF. As DNA, the CDR3 is TGCGCCAGCAGCCCCGATGCGGGGACCAAAAACATTCAGTACTTC. The V call is TRBV5-1, the J call TRBJ2-4; possibly TRBD2 for D (6 bases). CDR3 length: 15 residues. In germline, CDR1 is SGHRS, CDR2 YFSETQ. Trimming took 4 bases from V and 2 from J, leaving 13 bases between them.